These 25 T cell receptor beta chains share one sample of origin, sequenced in a study of blood T cell repertoires in COVID-19. Method: immunoSEQ multiplex PCR; TCRdb's copy keeps in-frame clones and lacks some. The sample carries about 120,000 clones, roughly 80% recorded once. Sequenced sample: peripheral blood. Receptors originate from a human donor in a cohort sampled during active COVID-19.

The table lists this clone with a count of one. The gene calls are TRBV18 and TRBJ1-5, with TRBD1 identical over 11 bases. V gave up 3 bases and J gave up 6 bases; unmatched junction bases: 7. CDR1 and CDR2 (germline): KGHSH, LQKENI. The CDR3 extends over 16 amino acids. The CDR3 region has the DNA TGTGCCAGCTCACCCAGAGGGACAGGGGGAGGTCAGCCCCAGCATTTT. Amino acid sequence: CASSPRGTGGGQPQHF.

The chain carries TRBV6-5 and TRBJ1-3, with a weak D call TRBD1 (5 bases). The CDR3 covers 14 residues. Trimming stripped 7 bases from V and 4 bases from J, with 14 bases between. In germline, CDR1 is MNHEY, CDR2 SVGAGI. The chain's CDR3 is CASTNGGSGNTIYF. The CDR3 DNA follows: TGTGCCAGCACCAACGGGGGGTCGGGAAACACCATATATTTT.

The CDR3 loop reads CASSSRGQGQNQPQHF. CDR3 DNA: TGTGCCAGTAGTAGCCGCGGACAGGGACAAAATCAGCCCCAGCATTTT. This chain uses TRBV19 with TRBJ1-5, with TRBD1 matching 8 bases. Germline trimming cut 4 bases from V and 4 bases from J; bases unmatched to any gene: 9. Germline CDR1 LNHDA, CDR2 SQIVND (reference sequence). This CDR3 is 16 amino acids long.

This chain uses TRBV21-1 with TRBJ2-1; the DNA was not compared with TRBD2, the D call given in the table. TRBV21-1 is a recognized pseudogene. This CDR3 spans 15 amino acids. Here the CDR3 reads CASSKASGLVNEQFF. The CDR3 DNA sequence: TGTGCCAGCAGCAAAGCGTCGGGACTAGTGAATGAGCAGTTCTTC.

Here the CDR3 DNA reads TGTGCCAGCAGCCCTGGACAGGGATATGGCTACACCTTC. This encodes CASSPGQGYGYTF. The V gene is TRBV9, the J gene TRBJ1-2, with 8 bases that match TRBD1. This CDR3 has 13 amino acids. Germline V gene sequence: CDR1 SGDLS, CDR2 YYNGEE. The V gene end was trimmed by 4 bases and the J gene end by 5 bases; junction bases not matched to a gene: 4.

The chain is built from TRBV4-2 and TRBJ2-7; 7 nucleotides align to TRBD1. CDR1 is LGHNA and CDR2 is YNFKEQ in the germline V gene. After removal of 0 bases from V and 9 bases from J, the junction contained 14 bases not matched to a gene. The CDR3 is made up of 16 amino acids. As DNA, the CDR3 is TGTGCCAGCAGCCAAGATCCTATAACAGGGGACAAGGGGCAGTACTTC. This gives the protein CASSQDPITGDKGQYF.

V is TRBV11-3 and J is TRBJ1-2, with D tentatively TRBD1 (5 bases). Germline values: CDR1 SGHNT, CDR2 YENEEA. CDR3 size: 13 residues. V lost 2 bases and J 4 bases, leaving 8 bases between the germline ends. CDR3 residues: CASSLRGGYGYTF. The CDR3 DNA sequence: TGTGCCAGCAGCTTAAGGGGTGGCTATGGCTACACCTTC.

The chain employs TRBV4-3 and TRBJ2-7; D is possibly TRBD1 (5 bases). Trimming removed 0 bases at V and 3 bases at J, with 12 bases between. The germline V gene has CDR1 LGHNA and CDR2 YSLEER. The CDR3 consists of 15 residues. CDR3 coding DNA: TGCGCCAGCAGCCAAGACACCCAGGGTATCTACGAGCAGTACTTC. It is translated as CASSQDTQGIYEQYF.

This clone was observed a single time. The chain joins TRBV7-9 to TRBJ1-1; TRBD1 agrees at 7 bases. The V and J ends lost 5 bases and 5 bases, in that order; junction bases with no gene match: 5. Germline lookup yields CDR1 SEHNR and CDR2 FQNEAQ (reference sequence). The CDR3 runs to 13 residues. The CDR3 loop is CASSLSTGTEAFF. In nucleotides, the CDR3 is TGTGCCAGCAGCCTATCGACAGGGACTGAAGCTTTCTTT. The whole variable domain, remainder taken from reference TRBV7-9 and TRBJ1-1, is DTGVSQNPRHKITKRGQNVTFRCDPISEHNRLYWYRQTLGQGPEFLTYFQNEAQLEKSRLLSDRFSAERPKGSFSTLEIQRTEQGDSAMYLCASSLSTGTEAFFGQGTRLTVV.

The chain employs TRBV18 and TRBJ1-6; D gene uncertain. Deletions cut 6 bases from V and 7 bases from J, with 19 bases between. From germline, CDR1 is KGHSH and CDR2 LQKENI. The CDR3 is made up of 16 amino acids. CDR3 sequence (DNA): TGTGCCAGCTCCCTTACCTCGACACGAATAAATTCACCCCTCCACTTT. Translation: CASSLTSTRINSPLHF. Using reference TRBV18 and TRBJ1-6 for the parts outside the CDR3, the full variable domain is NAGVMQNPRHLVRRRGQEARLRCSPMKGHSHVYWYRQLPEEGLKFMVYLQKENIIDESGMPKERFSAEFPKEGPSILRIQQVVRGDSAAYFCASSLTSTRINSPLHFGNGTRLTVT.

The V and J genes are TRBV27 and TRBJ2-7; 10 bases match TRBD2. The CDR3 covers 15 residues. Germline V gene sequence: CDR1 MNHEY, CDR2 SMNVEV (reference sequence). The V segment lost 2 bases and the J segment 7 bases; nucleotides outside the gene matches: 8. CDR3 sequence: CASSLGAGGPGEQYF. In DNA, the CDR3 is TGTGCCAGCAGTTTAGGAGCGGGAGGGCCTGGGGAGCAGTACTTC.

V is TRBV4-3 and J is TRBJ2-2, with 9 bases that match TRBD2. The CDR3 runs 15 residues. Trimming at V came to 0 bases and at J to 9 bases, leaving 5 bases not matched to a gene. The germline gives CDR1 LGHNA, CDR2 YSLEER. The CDR3 DNA reads TGCGCCAGCAGCCAAGACGCTAGCGGGATTCGGGAGCTGTTTTTT. Translated, it gives CASSQDASGIRELFF.

This clone has just a few counts. The rearrangement uses TRBV6-5 and TRBJ2-5; perhaps TRBD1 as D (6 bases). Trimming left V 5 bases short and J 7 bases short, with 20 bases between. Germline assignment: CDR1 MNHEY and CDR2 SVGAGI. This CDR3 has 15 residues. The CDR3 nucleotides are TGTGCCAGCAGTCGACCCGGGCGAGAGGGGGTGACCCAGTACTTC. Residues: CASSRPGREGVTQYF.

This chain links TRBV7-2 with TRBJ1-1; no reliable D call. This CDR3 has 14 amino acids. CDR1 is SGHTA, CDR2 FQGNSA, per germline. V lost 1 base, J lost 5 bases, and 11 bases lay in between. The CDR3 nucleotides read TGTGCCAGCAGCTTAGTAGTTCCGGGGACTGAAGCTTTCTTT. This codes for CASSLVVPGTEAFF.

CDR3 DNA: TGTGCCAGCAGTTACTCGATCGAGGGCGGGGGGACCTTAGCCAAAAACATTCAGTACTTC. This encodes CASSYSIEGGGTLAKNIQYF. The J gene is TRBJ2-4, the V gene TRBV6-2 or TRBV6-3; TRBD2 matches 8 bases. V lost 0 bases and J lost 0; bases outside the gene matches: 13. Germline CDR1 and CDR2: MNHEY and SVGEGT. CDR3 length: 20 residues.

The genes are TRBV7-9 and TRBJ2-7; TRBD2 aligns across 10 bases. The germline gives CDR1 SEHNR, CDR2 FQNEAQ (reference sequence). The V and J ends lost 1 base and 6 bases, in that order; junction bases with no gene match: 9. There are 16 residues in the CDR3. The CDR3 reads CASSLVALAGEVEQYF. The CDR3 nucleotides read TGTGCCAGCAGCTTAGTCGCCCTAGCGGGAGAGGTCGAGCAGTACTTC.

The rearrangement joins TRBV29-1 to TRBJ2-7, with TRBD2 identical over 12 bases. The ends lost 5 bases at V and 0 bases at J; junction bases unmatched: 11. The CDR3 totals 17 residues. Germline V CDR1 and CDR2: SQVTM, ANQGSEA. The CDR3 is CSVPPGLAGQDSYEQYF. In DNA, the CDR3 is TGCAGCGTTCCCCCGGGACTAGCGGGCCAAGACTCCTACGAGCAGTACTTC.

The V and J genes are TRBV27 and TRBJ2-7; 9 nucleotides agree with TRBD2. The trim removed 5 bases at V and 4 bases at J, leaving 6 bases unmatched. From germline, CDR1 is MNHEY and CDR2 SMNVEV (reference sequence). This CDR3 is built from 14 residues. The CDR3 bases are TGTGCCAGCAGTCTGCGGGAGGGAGGTTACGAGCAGTACTTC. The encoded protein is CASSLREGGYEQYF.

The chain has TRBV3-1 (or the pseudogene TRBV3-2) and TRBJ1-2; possibly TRBD1 for D (5 bases). From germline, CDR1 is LGHDT and CDR2 YNNKEL (reference sequence). This CDR3 is 15 amino acids long. V was clipped by 0 bases and J by 3 bases, with 11 bases between them. Here the CDR3 DNA reads TGTGCCAGCAGCCAAGAGGGGCAGGGCTACTATGGCTACACCTTC. Protein: CASSQEGQGYYGYTF.

CDR3 region: CASSLSGTGHEKLFF. The CDR3 DNA follows: TGTGCCAGCTCACTTTCCGGGACAGGCCATGAAAAACTGTTTTTT. The V gene is TRBV18, the J gene TRBJ1-4, with 8 bases matching TRBD1. With V trimmed by 4 bases and J by 6 bases, 7 bases remained unmatched. The CDR3 length is 15 residues. Germline V gene lookup returns CDR1 KGHSH and CDR2 LQKENI.

The V call is TRBV28, the J call TRBJ2-7, with TRBD1 matching over 11 bases. Germline CDR1 MDHEN, CDR2 SYDVKM. The CDR3 length is 13 residues. V shed 6 bases and J 12 bases; nucleotides not matched to a gene: 10. CDR3 amino acids: CASSTARTGGPYF. As DNA, the CDR3 is TGTGCCAGCAGCACAGCCAGGACAGGGGGCCCGTACTTC.

This chain uses TRBV7-6 with TRBJ1-2, with D tentatively TRBD1 (6 bases). Germline V CDR1 and CDR2: SGHVS, FNYEAQ. V gave up 5 bases and J gave up 8 bases, with 18 bases separating them. CDR3 size: 14 residues. The CDR3 region is CASSPSAGAWGYTF. CDR3 sequence (DNA): TGTGCCAGCAGCCCCAGTGCGGGGGCGTGGGGCTACACCTTC. Variable domain in full (rest from reference TRBV7-6 and TRBJ1-2): GAGVSQSPRYKVTKRGQDVALRCDPISGHVSLYWYRQALGQGPEFLTYFNYEAQQDKSGLPNDRFSAERPEGSISTLTIQRTEQRDSAMYRCASSPSAGAWGYTFGSGTRLTVV.

The rearrangement joins TRBV6-5 to TRBJ2-1, with 8 bases aligning to TRBD2. The CDR3 length is 12 residues. The junction had 9 bases not matched to a gene; V was cut back by 6 bases and J by 14 bases. CDR1 and CDR2 from the germline V gene are MNHEY and SVGAGI. Written as DNA, the CDR3 is TGTGCCAGCAGCCGTAGACTAGCGAGGGAGTTCTTC. As protein: CASSRRLAREFF.

The chain combines TRBV6-2 or TRBV6-3 with TRBJ2-3, with 10 bases that match TRBD2. The CDR3 spans 20 residues. Germline V gene sequence: CDR1 MNHEY, CDR2 SVGEGT. V shed 2 bases and J 0 bases; nucleotides not matched to a gene: 14. The CDR3 here is CASSYPPRLAGVGSTDTQYF. The CDR3, as DNA: TGTGCCAGCAGTTACCCCCCTCGGCTAGCGGGAGTAGGCAGCACAGATACGCAGTATTTT.

The chain combines TRBV7-3 with TRBJ1-2; maybe TRBD1 (6 bases). The CDR3 has 13 amino acids. The germline V and J ends were trimmed by 5 bases and 8 bases, with 15 bases remaining between them. Germline V gene sequence: CDR1 SGHTA, CDR2 FQGTGA. The CDR3 nucleotides read TGTGCCAGCAGCAGGGACACCAACACGGGCTACACCTTC. Protein: CASSRDTNTGYTF.